Listed below are T cell receptor beta chains from one sample, sequenced in a study of T cells in localized non-small cell lung cancer. Sequencing used immunoSEQ multiplex PCR; TCRdb keeps in-frame clones, though not all of them. The table includes roughly 36,000 clones, roughly three quarters detected once. The sequencing here drew on PBMCs, taken before any cancer treatment. The receptors originated from a woman aged 35 to 75 with stage II squamous cell lung carcinoma. Both conserved end residues are part of each CDR3. The D gene is left open where the match is weak. A row's size may be missing; if present it is once, few, many or a size class.

CASSGGRIGGSGANVLTF,TGTGCCAGCAGCGGAGGACGGATAGGGGGCTCTGGGGCCAACGTCCTGACTTTC,TRBJ2-6,-,once,TRBV5-4
CASSVSGSTGELFF,TGTGCCAGCAGCGTTAGCGGGAGTACCGGGGAGCTGTTTTTT,TRBJ2-2,TRBD2,once,TRBV9
CATSPPGTPHPNQPQHF,TGTGCCACCAGCCCTCCCGGGACCCCACACCCCAATCAGCCCCAGCATTTT,TRBJ1-5,-,-,TRBV15
CASSLEGALLLSSYNEQFF,TGTGCCAGCAGCTTAGAGGGGGCCCTTCTATTGAGCTCCTACAATGAGCAGTTCTTC,TRBJ2-1,TRBD1,-,TRBV7-8
CASSLRRADTGELFF,TGCGCCAGCAGCTTGAGAAGGGCGGACACCGGGGAGCTGTTTTTT,TRBJ2-2,-,-,TRBV5-1
CASSLGPPRGEQYF,TGTGCCAGCAGTCTGGGACCTCCCCGAGGCGAGCAGTACTTC,TRBJ2-7,-,-,TRBV6-5
CASSFGGGSKNIQYF,TGTGCCAGCAGCTTTGGCGGGGGGTCCAAAAACATTCAGTACTTC,TRBJ2-4,TRBD2,-,TRBV11-2
CASSLVPGTGDGYTF,TGTGCCAGCAGCTTAGTCCCCGGGACAGGGGATGGCTACACCTTC,TRBJ1-2,TRBD1,-,TRBV11-2
CASSGGGQGNTIYF,TGTGCCAGCAGTGGTGGGGGACAGGGAAACACCATATATTTT,TRBJ1-3,TRBD1,few,TRBV25-1
CASSGTAESNQPQHF,TGTGCCAGTAGTGGGACCGCGGAGAGCAATCAGCCCCAGCATTTT,TRBJ1-5,-,-,TRBV19
CATSAWDSYNEQFF,TGTGCCACCAGCGCCTGGGACTCCTACAATGAGCAGTTCTTC,TRBJ2-1,-,-,TRBV15
CASSLGGSGGASDTQYF,TGCGCCAGCAGCTTGGGCGGGAGCGGCGGGGCGTCAGATACGCAGTATTTT,TRBJ2-3,TRBD2,-,TRBV5-1
CASSLVSQGAGGSPLHF,TGTGCCAGCAGCTTGGTTTCCCAGGGGGCAGGAGGGTCACCCCTCCACTTT,TRBJ1-6,TRBD1,-,TRBV5-6
CAISESGGSYNEQFF,TGTGCCATCAGTGAGTCGGGGGGCTCCTACAATGAGCAGTTCTTC,TRBJ2-1,-,-,TRBV10-3
CASSVGQALSPQHF,TGTGCCAGCAGTGTTGGACAGGCCCTATCACCCCAGCATTTT,TRBJ1-5,TRBD1,few,TRBV28
CASSPHDGYTDTQYF,TGTGCCAGCAGCCCCCATGACGGATACACAGATACGCAGTATTTT,TRBJ2-3,-,-,TRBV9
CASSPTSGSYFPNEQFF,TGTGCCAGCAGTCCGACTAGCGGGAGTTATTTTCCCAATGAGCAGTTCTTC,TRBJ2-1,TRBD2,few,TRBV27
CASRQGAVEDEQFF,TGTGCCAGCAGGCAGGGGGCTGTTGAGGATGAGCAGTTCTTC,TRBJ2-1,TRBD1,-,TRBV27
CSVGGAPADTQYF,TGCAGCGTTGGGGGGGCCCCCGCAGATACGCAGTATTTT,TRBJ2-3,-,-,TRBV29-1
CASSVGAYGYTF,TGCGCCAGCAGCGTGGGAGCTTATGGCTACACCTTC,TRBJ1-2,-,-,TRBV5-1